This TCR beta chain was captured in a study of a mutant IDH1 vaccine in newly diagnosed glioma. At the level of the study: Once 4-6 weeks had passed after radiotherapy alone, vaccination started, or it started with temozolomide cycles. Most had both radiotherapy and temozolomide beforehand; others had only one.

The time point is: week 23, last vaccination. In every dose of vaccine, 300 ug of mutant IDH1 20-mer peptide was given alongside topical imiquimod. There were new WHO grade 3 or 4 astrocytomas in the donors, and these were IDH1-mutant and ATRX-lost. Here immunoSEQ multiplex PCR was the method, and the copy in TCRdb shows in-frame clones only, minus some. The sample has 52,000 or so clones, 75% to 85% seen once. A word on this clone: Its antigen is undetermined.

Germline V gene lookup returns CDR1 SGDLS and CDR2 YYNGEE. Trimming took off 4 bases at V and 5 bases at J, with 25 bases between the two ends. There are 17 residues in the CDR3. The sequence came from a man aged 35 to 55 with glioma. This specimen was PBMCs, taken from a glioma patient whose treatment included an IDH1 peptide vaccine. The chain joins TRBV9 to TRBJ2-7, with D tentatively TRBD2 (7 bases). CDR3 loop: CASSSPSGGQLEDEQYF. The CDR3 DNA reads TGTGCCAGCAGCTCCCCATCCGGGGGGCAGTTGGAGGACGAGCAGTACTTC.